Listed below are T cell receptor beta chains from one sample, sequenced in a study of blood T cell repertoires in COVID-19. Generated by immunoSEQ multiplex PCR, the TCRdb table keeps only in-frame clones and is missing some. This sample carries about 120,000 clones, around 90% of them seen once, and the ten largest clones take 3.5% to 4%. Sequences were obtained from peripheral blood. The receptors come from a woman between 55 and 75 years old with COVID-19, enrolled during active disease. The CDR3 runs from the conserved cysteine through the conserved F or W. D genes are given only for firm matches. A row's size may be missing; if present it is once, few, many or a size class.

cdr3_nt: TGTGCTCCGAAGAGAGGGACCTACAATGAGCAGTTCTTC; cdr3_aa: CAPKRGTYNEQFF; j_call: TRBJ2-1; v_call: TRBV5-4; d_call: -; clone_size: -
cdr3_nt: TGTGCCAGCAGCCCTAAGACAGACAATGAGCAGTTCTTC; cdr3_aa: CASSPKTDNEQFF; j_call: TRBJ2-1; v_call: TRBV11-3; d_call: -; clone_size: -
cdr3_nt: TGTGCCAGCAGCTCAGGGGACCCGTACCAAGAGACCCAGTACTTC; cdr3_aa: CASSSGDPYQETQYF; j_call: TRBJ2-5; v_call: TRBV7-9; d_call: -; clone_size: -
cdr3_nt: TGTGCCAGCAGCAAGGGACAGGCCACCTACGAGCAGTACTTC; cdr3_aa: CASSKGQATYEQYF; j_call: TRBJ2-7; v_call: TRBV9; d_call: TRBD1; clone_size: -
cdr3_nt: TGTGCCAGCAGCTCAGGCGCTGATCAGCCCCAGCATTTT; cdr3_aa: CASSSGADQPQHF; j_call: TRBJ1-5; v_call: TRBV3-1/TRBV3-2; d_call: -; clone_size: -
cdr3_nt: TGTGCCAGCAGATCGACAGGGACAGGCTACACCTTC; cdr3_aa: CASRSTGTGYTF; j_call: TRBJ1-2; v_call: TRBV6-5; d_call: TRBD1; clone_size: -
cdr3_nt: TGTGCCAGCAGTCCCAGGGGGCAACAAGAGACCCAGTACTTC; cdr3_aa: CASSPRGQQETQYF; j_call: TRBJ2-5; v_call: TRBV5-4; d_call: TRBD1; clone_size: -
cdr3_nt: TGCGCCAGCAGTTCTAGTATGGAGACCCAGTACTTC; cdr3_aa: CASSSSMETQYF; j_call: TRBJ2-5; v_call: TRBV5-1; d_call: -; clone_size: once
cdr3_nt: TGTGCCAGCAGCTTGGTAGCCAACTATGGCTACACCTTC; cdr3_aa: CASSLVANYGYTF; j_call: TRBJ1-2; v_call: TRBV5-8; d_call: -; clone_size: -
cdr3_nt: TGCGCCAGCAGCTTTCCCGGAACAGACACCGGGGAGCTGTTTTTT; cdr3_aa: CASSFPGTDTGELFF; j_call: TRBJ2-2; v_call: TRBV5-1; d_call: -; clone_size: -
cdr3_nt: TGTGCCAGTAGTATTGGTACAGGGGAAATTAATGGCTACACCTTC; cdr3_aa: CASSIGTGEINGYTF; j_call: TRBJ1-2; v_call: TRBV19; d_call: TRBD1; clone_size: -
cdr3_nt: TGTGCCAGCAGGGGTCATCCTGCTAGTGAAAAACTGTTTTTT; cdr3_aa: CASRGHPASEKLFF; j_call: TRBJ1-4; v_call: TRBV6-5; d_call: -; clone_size: -
cdr3_nt: TGTGCCAGCAGCCAAGATCTAGAAAAGTACTTC; cdr3_aa: CASSQDLEKYF; j_call: TRBJ2-5; v_call: TRBV3-1/TRBV3-2; d_call: -; clone_size: -
cdr3_nt: TGTGCCAGCAGTTACTCGATGGGCGCGGGGGGAAGAGCTTTCTTT; cdr3_aa: CASSYSMGAGGRAFF; j_call: TRBJ1-1; v_call: TRBV6-6; d_call: -; clone_size: -
cdr3_nt: TGCAGCGTTGAACAGGAGGACACTGAAGCTTTCTTT; cdr3_aa: CSVEQEDTEAFF; j_call: TRBJ1-1; v_call: TRBV29-1; d_call: -; clone_size: -
cdr3_nt: TGTGCCAGCAGGGAGGGACAGTATAGCAATCAGCCCCAGCATTTT; cdr3_aa: CASREGQYSNQPQHF; j_call: TRBJ1-5; v_call: TRBV6-5; d_call: TRBD1; clone_size: -